These T cell receptor beta chains were read from a single sample in a study of identical twins. TCRdb redid the calling of the 5' RACE reads with MiXCR, one entry per CDR3 protein. Counted here are 550,000 to 700,000 distinct CDR3 sequences, around a tenth occurring once; the ten biggest clones make up around 3%. The data also belong to a second study, concerning yellow fever vaccine responses in identical twins.

Material: PBMCs. Every receptor here comes from a woman aged 18-29 years in good health. Both conserved end residues are part of each CDR3. The D gene is left open where the match is weak. Expanded clones are given a class, and other clones once, few, many or no size at all.

CDR3: CSARDIERASSSYEQYF
DNA: TGCAGTGCTAGAGATATTGAGCGGGCCAGCTCCTCCTACGAGCAGTACTTC
size: .
D: .
J: TRBJ2-7
V: TRBV20-1

CDR3: CASSLLLAGGPYEQYF
DNA: TGCGCCAGCAGCCTCCTACTAGCGGGAGGGCCCTACGAGCAGTACTTC
size: .
D: TRBD2
J: TRBJ2-7
V: TRBV5-1

CDR3: CASSLDSTNSPLHF
DNA: TGTGCCAGCAGCTTGGATAGTACAAATTCACCCCTCCACTTT
size: .
D: .
J: TRBJ1-6
V: TRBV12-3/TRBV12-4

CDR3: CASSSYVGTSGYEQYF
DNA: TGTGCCAGCAGTTCATACGTCGGGACTAGCGGCTACGAGCAGTACTTC
size: .
D: TRBD2
J: TRBJ2-7
V: TRBV12-3/TRBV12-4

CDR3: CASSTPLSPYNEQFF
DNA: TGTGCCAGTAGTACCCCCCTCTCACCATACAATGAGCAGTTCTTC
size: few
D: .
J: TRBJ2-1
V: TRBV19

CDR3: CASSSGRNPGLPEREQFF
DNA: TGTGCCAGCAGTTCAGGGAGAAACCCCGGACTGCCTGAGAGAGAGCAGTTCTTC
size: many
D: .
J: TRBJ2-1
V: TRBV6-5

CDR3: CASSLLDRHYEQYF
DNA: TGCGCCAGCAGCTTGTTGGACAGGCACTACGAGCAGTACTTC
size: many
D: TRBD1
J: TRBJ2-7
V: TRBV5-1

CDR3: CASSLVGTAQETQYF
DNA: TGTGCCAGCAGTTTGGTCGGGACAGCTCAAGAGACCCAGTACTTC
size: .
D: TRBD1
J: TRBJ2-5
V: TRBV27

CDR3: CASIPDNSETQYF
DNA: TGTGCCAGCATCCCGGACAACTCAGAGACCCAGTACTTC
size: few
D: .
J: TRBJ2-5
V: TRBV12-3/TRBV12-4

CDR3: CATSPTRTAYEQYF
DNA: TGTGCCACCAGCCCTACCAGGACAGCCTACGAGCAGTACTTC
size: .
D: .
J: TRBJ2-7
V: TRBV15

CDR3: CASSVRLGGYNEQFF
DNA: TGTGCCAGCAGCGTCCGACTAGGGGGGTACAATGAGCAGTTCTTC
size: many
D: .
J: TRBJ2-1
V: TRBV7-2

CDR3: CSARDRVRHHQFF
DNA: TGCAGTGCTAGAGATCGTGTCCGGCACCACCAGTTCTTC
size: .
D: .
J: TRBJ2-1
V: TRBV20-1

CDR3: CAWRGRTEAFF
DNA: TGTGCCTGGAGAGGACGCACTGAAGCTTTCTTT
size: .
D: .
J: TRBJ1-1
V: TRBV30

CDR3: CASSQKGEGRYTEAFF
DNA: TGTGCCAGCAGCCAAAAAGGGGAGGGGAGGTACACTGAAGCTTTCTTT
size: few
D: .
J: TRBJ1-1
V: TRBV3-1

CDR3: CSARQPLAGAYEQYF
DNA: TGCAGTGCTAGACAGCCTCTAGCGGGAGCGTACGAGCAGTACTTC
size: .
D: TRBD2
J: TRBJ2-7
V: TRBV20-1